One and the same sample provided the 14 T cell receptor beta chains below, sequenced in a study of cytomegalovirus exposure and HLA in healthy donors. 13 Jbeta primers and 60 Vbeta primers were used for the PCR. The protocol was immunoSEQ multiplex PCR, while the TCRdb copy is restricted to in-frame clones and leaves out a portion. Of tens of thousands of clones detected, roughly 69% appear once; the ten largest clones hold 3%. The sequencing input was PBMCs. The receptors here all came from a woman aged 50 to 60 in good health and CMV-seronegative.

The genes are TRBV21-1 and TRBJ2-3; TRBD1, the table's D call, lacks a check against the DNA. TRBV21-1 is recorded as a pseudogene. The CDR3 is 15 amino acids. CDR3 residues: CASSKNTVSTDTQYF. Written as DNA, the CDR3 is TGTGCCAGCAGCAAGAATACAGTTAGCACAGATACGCAGTATTTT.

This clone occurred a few times. The chain employs TRBV7-2 and TRBJ2-5; 10 bases map to TRBD1. After removal of 0 bases from V and 5 bases from J, the junction contained 6 bases not matched to a gene. The germline V gene encodes CDR1 SGHTA and CDR2 FQGNSA. The CDR3 covers 16 residues. The CDR3 sequence: CASSLAGQGIQETQYF. As DNA, the CDR3 is TGTGCCAGCAGCTTAGCGGGACAGGGGATCCAGGAGACCCAGTACTTC.

This clone has just one count. The chain uses TRBV30 and TRBJ2-7, with TRBD2 matching over 7 bases. CDR3 length equals 14 residues. The germline CDR1 and CDR2 sequences are GTSNPN and SVGIG (reference sequence). V lost 4 bases, J lost 2 bases, and 8 bases stayed unmatched. Here the CDR3 reads CAWTPSSGTYEQYF. In DNA form, the CDR3 reads TGTGCCTGGACTCCATCTAGCGGAACCTACGAGCAGTACTTC.

This clone has only a few counts. The chain couples TRBV4-1 to TRBJ2-7; D possibly corresponds to TRBD1 (5 bases). Germline assignment: CDR1 MGHRA and CDR2 YSYEKL. The CDR3 has 15 amino acids. Trimming took 0 bases from V and 5 from J, leaving 14 bases between them. For the CDR3, the DNA is TGCGCCAGCAGCCAAGACCCAGACAGCACTGACGAGCAGTACTTC. Residues: CASSQDPDSTDEQYF.

The rearrangement links TRBV19 to TRBJ2-7; 8 nucleotides align to TRBD2. CDR3 size: 14 residues. J lost 8 bases, V lost 3 bases, and 9 bases had no gene match. Germline assignment: CDR1 LNHDA and CDR2 SQIVND (reference sequence). The CDR3 loop reads CASSIQLAVSQQYF. The CDR3 nucleotides read TGTGCCAGTAGTATTCAACTAGCGGTCTCTCAGCAGTACTTC.

There are a few counts of this clone. The V call is TRBV18, the J call TRBJ1-4, with D possibly being TRBD1 (6 bases). The V end was cut by 3 bases, the J end by 3 bases, with 8 bases between. The CDR3 runs to 14 residues. Germline V gene data show CDR1 as KGHSH and CDR2 as LQKENI. The CDR3 coding sequence is TGTGCCAGCTCACCGGGGGCGGCTAATGAAAAACTGTTTTTT. Its translation: CASSPGAANEKLFF.

This clone was seen just once. CDR3 DNA: TGTGCCAGCAGTCGGAGGCTGGACAGCACAGATACGCAGTATTTT. Its translation: CASSRRLDSTDTQYF. This chain links TRBV11-2 with TRBJ2-3; TRBD2 is a possible D gene (5 bases). V shed 6 bases and J shed 0 bases, with 13 bases lying between them. The CDR3 has 15 residues. Germline assignment: CDR1 SGHAT and CDR2 FQNNGV.

J is TRBJ2-5 and V is TRBV5-4; 7 positions match TRBD1. CDR1 and CDR2 (germline): SGHNT, YYREEE (reference sequence). The CDR3 length is 14 residues. J lost 1 base, V lost 1 base, and 1 base had no gene match. CDR3 in amino acids: CASSLTGAQETQYF. In nucleotides, the CDR3 is TGTGCCAGCAGCTTGACAGGGGCCCAAGAGACCCAGTACTTC.

The chain employs TRBV14 and TRBJ1-2, with 7 bases fitting TRBD1. Germline CDR1 SGHDN, CDR2 FVKESK. V lost 3 bases and J lost 3; bases outside the gene matches: 13. The CDR3 sequence is 17 residues long. CDR3 amino acids: CASSHRDREFNDYGYTF. The DNA for the CDR3 is TGTGCCAGCAGCCACAGAGACAGGGAATTTAACGACTATGGCTACACCTTC.

A single count supports this clone. The V gene is TRBV16, the J gene TRBJ2-2; no clear D. V lost 5 bases and J lost 4, with 11 bases in between. Per germline, CDR1 KGHSY and CDR2 FQNENV. The CDR3 totals 14 residues. The CDR3: CASSNSPGTGELFF. The CDR3 nucleotides read TGTGCCAGCAGCAACTCGCCGGGCACCGGGGAGCTGTTTTTT.

The chain employs TRBV5-1 and TRBJ2-1; 7 bases align to TRBD2. The V and J ends lost 2 bases and 4 bases, in that order; junction bases with no gene match: 12. The CDR3 contains 17 residues. The V gene's germline CDR1 is SGHRS and CDR2 YFSETQ. The CDR3 nucleotides are TGCGCCAGCAGCTTCGGAGGAGCGGGACCCTATTACAATGAGCAGTTCTTC. Encoded protein: CASSFGGAGPYYNEQFF.

This clone was seen a single time. The chain is built from TRBV11-2 and TRBJ1-2; tentative D call: TRBD1 (5 bases). CDR1 is SGHAT and CDR2 is FQNNGV in the germline V gene. Trimming removed 1 base from V and 3 bases from J, with 24 bases in between. This CDR3 has 19 amino acids. The CDR3 spells CASSLGLPLGRGGDYGYTF. The CDR3 DNA is TGTGCCAGCAGCTTAGGTCTCCCTCTTGGGAGGGGCGGGGACTATGGCTACACCTTC. Using reference TRBV11-2 and TRBJ1-2 for the parts outside the CDR3, the full variable domain is EAGVAQSPRYKIIEKRQSVAFWCNPISGHATLYWYQQILGQGPKLLIQFQNNGVVDDSQLPKDRFSAERLKGVDSTLKIQPAKLEDSAVYLCASSLGLPLGRGGDYGYTFGSGTRLTVV.

V is TRBV9 and J is TRBJ2-7; TRBD1 matches 8 bases. Germline values: CDR1 SGDLS, CDR2 YYNGEE. The CDR3 is 12 residues long. V was clipped by 3 bases and J by 6 bases; unmatched bases: 2. DNA of the CDR3: TGTGCCAGCAGCGCAGACAGGGGCGAGCAGTACTTC. Translating gives CASSADRGEQYF.

This chain joins TRBV19 and TRBJ2-1; 7 nucleotides agree with TRBD2. This CDR3 has 14 amino acids. Looked up from germline, CDR1 is LNHDA and CDR2 is SQIVND (reference sequence). Unmatched junction bases numbered 8, after V lost 7 bases and J lost 5 bases. CDR3 residues: CASTIWGTNNEQFF. The DNA for the CDR3 is TGTGCCAGTACTATTTGGGGGACTAACAATGAGCAGTTCTTC.